A selection of T cell receptor beta chains follows, all from one sample in a study of OX40 agonist ivuxolimab in advanced cancers. Data came from immunoSEQ multiplex PCR; TCRdb stores just in-frame clones and leaves some out. The repertoire consists of about 79,000 clones, with 90% to 95% occurring once and the leading ten covering over 9%. Here the sequenced sample was CD4+ or CD8+ T cells sorted from blood, taken in a trial of the OX40 agonist ivuxolimab. These receptors were collected from an adult with an advanced solid tumor such as melanoma, head and neck, liver or kidney cancer. Each CDR3 is given with its conserved first and last residue. Each record gives: V gene, J gene, D gene, clone size, CDR3 DNA, CDR3 protein. The D gene is left open where the match is weak. Not every row has a clone size; where given, it reads once, few, many or a size class.

>TRBV28|TRBJ2-1|NA|NA
TGTGCCAGCAATGCCTACAATGAGCAGTTCTTC
CASNAYNEQFF
>TRBV18|TRBJ1-1|TRBD1|NA
TGTGCCAGCTCACCACCGCGGGGGACAGGGCCTTCAGCTTTCTTT
CASSPPRGTGPSAFF
>TRBV19|TRBJ1-5|TRBD1|NA
TGTGCCAGTAGTATAGAAGAGGGACAGGGCGGGCAGCCCCAGCATTTT
CASSIEEGQGGQPQHF
>TRBV27|TRBJ2-3|TRBD2|NA
TGTGCCAGTCGGGGGGTGGCACGGGATACGCAGTATTTT
CASRGVARDTQYF
>TRBV4-2|TRBJ2-2|TRBD2|NA
TGTGCCAGCAGCCTGGGACTAGCGGGGGTTACGAACACCGGGGAGCTGTTTTTT
CASSLGLAGVTNTGELFF
>TRBV6-5|TRBJ1-4|NA|NA
TGTGCCAGCAGGGGGGTTCCTGGCAATGAAAAACTGTTTTTT
CASRGVPGNEKLFF
>TRBV4-2|TRBJ2-1|TRBD2|NA
TGTGCCAGCAGCCAAGGGACTAGCGGGAACAATGAGCAGTTCTTC
CASSQGTSGNNEQFF
>TRBV19|TRBJ1-6|TRBD1|NA
TGTGCCAGTAGTATGGGGACAGGGGAGAATTCACCCCTCCACTTT
CASSMGTGENSPLHF
>TRBV18|TRBJ2-7|TRBD1|few
TGTGCCAGCTCCCACTTGGCCGTCGAAGTGGGGACAGGGTCGTACGAGCAGTACTTC
CASSHLAVEVGTGSYEQYF
>TRBV29-1|TRBJ1-2|NA|once
TGCAGCGTTGGGCCAGGGGACGGCTACACCTTC
CSVGPGDGYTF
>TRBV6-6|TRBJ2-7|TRBD2|once
TGTGCCAGCAGTCTGGGGGGGGAGCAGTACTTC
CASSLGGEQYF
>TRBV6-5|TRBJ2-7|NA|once
TGTGCCACCTGGGCAGGGGGAGGGTACGAGCAGTACTTC
CATWAGGGYEQYF
>TRBV14|TRBJ2-1|TRBD1|once
TGTGCCAGCAGCCAAGGGGACAGGTACTTCTTC
CASSQGDRYFF
>TRBV2|TRBJ2-7|NA|once
TGTGCCAGCAGTGACTTACGGAGATACGAGCAGTACTTC
CASSDLRRYEQYF
>TRBV5-5|TRBJ2-2|NA|NA
TGTGCCAGCAGCAACGCCCCTGACTTCATAAACACCGGGGAGCTGTTTTTT
CASSNAPDFINTGELFF
>TRBV9|TRBJ1-1|NA|many
TGTGCCAGCAGCCGAACAAACACTGAAGCTTTCTTT
CASSRTNTEAFF
>TRBV9|TRBJ2-1|TRBD2|NA
TGTGCCAGCAGCGTAGTAGCGGGAGCGGGTGAGCAGTTCTTC
CASSVVAGAGEQFF
>TRBV27|TRBJ1-5|NA|NA
TGTGCCAGCAGTTACAATGGCAATCAGCCCCAGCATTTT
CASSYNGNQPQHF
>TRBV27|TRBJ2-7|TRBD1|NA
TGTGCCAGCAGTACCCTGACAGGGGAGACCTACGAGCAGTACTTC
CASSTLTGETYEQYF